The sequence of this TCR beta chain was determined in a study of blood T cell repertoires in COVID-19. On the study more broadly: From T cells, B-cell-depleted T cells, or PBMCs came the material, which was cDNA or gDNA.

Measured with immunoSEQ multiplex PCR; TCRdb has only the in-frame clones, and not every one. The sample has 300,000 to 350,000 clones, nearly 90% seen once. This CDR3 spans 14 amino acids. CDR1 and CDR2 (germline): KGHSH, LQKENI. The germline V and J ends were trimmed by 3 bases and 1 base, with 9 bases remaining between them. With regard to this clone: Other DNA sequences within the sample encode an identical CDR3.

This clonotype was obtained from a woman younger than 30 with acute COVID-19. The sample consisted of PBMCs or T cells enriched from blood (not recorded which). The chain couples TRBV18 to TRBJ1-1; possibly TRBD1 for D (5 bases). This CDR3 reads CASSPGGKNTEAFF. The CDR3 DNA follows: TGTGCCAGCTCACCGGGGGGGAAGAACACTGAAGCTTTCTTT.